Presented here are 15 T cell receptor beta chains from one specimen sequenced in a study of shared clonotypes between healthy human individuals. Clones were read by immunoSEQ multiplex PCR, and TCRdb kept only the in-frame ones, dropping some. The sample includes approximately 2.1 million clones, approximately 95% of them seen just once. Source material: naive CD4+ T cells from PBMCs. Subset denoted: CD45RA+ positively selected. The receptors come from a man younger than 35 in good health. Some clones in this sample may be carry-over from other donors' samples.

The V call is TRBV28, the J call TRBJ2-7, with 8 bases aligning to TRBD2. V shed 5 bases and J 8 bases; nucleotides not matched to a gene: 14. Germline loops: CDR1 MDHEN, CDR2 SYDVKM. The CDR3 length is 15 residues. CDR3: CASSTTSVREAQQYF. The CDR3 nucleotides are TGTGCCAGCAGTACGACTAGCGTCCGAGAGGCGCAGCAGTACTTC.

The chain has TRBV2 and TRBJ2-2; D is unclear. The CDR3 contains 13 residues. Between the trimmed V and J ends, which lost 10 bases and 2 bases, there was a span of 11 bases. Germline V lookup: CDR1 SNHLY, CDR2 FYNNEI. CDR3 nucleotide sequence: TGTGCCACCGGCAGGAGAAACACCGGGGAGCTGTTTTTT. It encodes CATGRRNTGELFF.

To note about this clone: This may stem from a read error, because a much larger clone lies one nucleotide away. The DNA for the CDR3 is TGTGCCAGCAGCTTGGACGGGAACACTGAAGCTTTCTTT. Translated: CASSLDGNTEAFF. This chain uses TRBV6-6 with TRBJ1-1, with D hard to call. The CDR3 is 13 residues long. Trimming removed 6 bases at V and 1 base at J, with 9 bases between. Germline values: CDR1 MNHNY, CDR2 SVGAGI (reference sequence).

The chain couples TRBV10-3 to TRBJ2-4, with unresolved D. Per the germline V gene, CDR1 is ENHRY and CDR2 is SYGVKD. CDR3 size: 14 residues. The V and J ends lost 2 bases and 4 bases respectively, with 9 bases between them. DNA for the CDR3: TGTGCCATCAGTGAGCCGGATCAGAAAAACATTCAGTACTTC. It encodes CAISEPDQKNIQYF.

The chain links TRBV25-1 to TRBJ2-5; TRBD1 agrees at 8 bases. V shed 0 bases, J shed 5 bases, and the junction held 5 bases outside the gene matches. Germline V gene data show CDR1 as MGHDK and CDR2 as SYGVNS. The CDR3 contains 15 residues. CDR3 sequence (DNA): TGTGCCAGCAGTGAATACGGGACAGGAAGCGAGACCCAGTACTTC. Its translation: CASSEYGTGSETQYF.

The chain uses TRBV6-5 and TRBJ2-1; possible D gene TRBD2, 6 bases. Germline CDR1 MNHEY, CDR2 SVGAGI. There are 13 residues in the CDR3. Trimming took 5 bases from V and 2 from J, leaving 7 bases between them. The CDR3 DNA follows: TGTGCCAGCAGTAGGGAGGCCTACAATGAGCAGTTCTTC. Amino acids: CASSREAYNEQFF.

The chain has TRBV15 and TRBJ1-2; TRBD1 aligns across 8 bases. The V segment lost 5 bases and the J segment 5 bases; nucleotides outside the gene matches: 10. Germline V lookup: CDR1 LNHNV, CDR2 YYDKDF (reference sequence). CDR3 length: 15 residues. For the CDR3, the DNA is TGTGCCACCAGCCGGGGTTTCGACAGGGGTTATGGCTACACCTTC. Translated, it gives CATSRGFDRGYGYTF.

The V and J genes are TRBV5-6 and TRBJ2-5; TRBD1 matches at 7 bases. Germline assignment: CDR1 SGHDT and CDR2 YYEEEE. The V gene end was trimmed by 5 bases and the J gene end by 0 bases; junction bases not matched to a gene: 4. CDR3 length: 14 amino acids. This CDR3 is CASRRGQYQETQYF. The CDR3 nucleotides read TGTGCCAGCAGACGGGGACAGTACCAAGAGACCCAGTACTTC.

The V and J genes are TRBV28 and TRBJ1-1; TRBD1 aligns across 7 bases. CDR3 length: 15 amino acids. The V gene end was trimmed by 4 bases and the J gene end by 1 base; junction bases not matched to a gene: 6. In germline, CDR1 is MDHEN, CDR2 SYDVKM. The DNA for the CDR3 is TGTGCCAGCAGTTCCACAGGGGCGGCGAACACTGAAGCTTTCTTT. Its translation is CASSSTGAANTEAFF.

The chain links TRBV6-4 to TRBJ2-3; D gene unclear. With 4 bases removed from V and 3 bases from J, the gap between germline ends came to 14 bases. The CDR3 loop spans 15 amino acids. Germline V gene sequence: CDR1 MRHNA, CDR2 SNTAGT. The CDR3, as DNA: TGTGCCAGCAGTGTGATGGGTCTGAGTACAGATACGCAGTATTTT. Its translation: CASSVMGLSTDTQYF.

This chain uses TRBV28 with TRBJ2-2, with TRBD2 identical over 13 bases. Losses at the gene ends were 7 bases for V and 1 base for J; bases not matched to a gene: 6. Germline V gene data show CDR1 as MDHEN and CDR2 as SYDVKM. There are 17 residues in the CDR3. The CDR3 sequence: CASTVGLAGRNTGELFF. Written as DNA, the CDR3 is TGTGCCAGCACTGTGGGACTAGCGGGAAGGAACACCGGGGAGCTGTTTTTT. Filled out from reference TRBV28 and TRBJ2-2, the complete variable domain reads DVKVTQSSRYLVKRTGEKVFLECVQDMDHENMFWYRQDPGLGLRLIYFSYDVKMKEKGDIPEGYSVSREKKERFSLILESASTNQTSMYLCASTVGLAGRNTGELFFGEGSRLTVL.

This chain uses TRBV25-1 with TRBJ2-7; D is undetermined. The CDR3 runs to 14 residues. Germline V gives CDR1 MGHDK, CDR2 SYGVNS. Trimming shortened V by 6 bases and J by 7 bases, and 19 bases separated the two germline ends. The CDR3 region is CASSALWTPREQYF. The CDR3, as DNA: TGTGCCAGCAGCGCGCTTTGGACCCCGCGGGAGCAGTACTTC.

The chain recombines TRBV6-4 with TRBJ1-1, with no clear D. Per germline, CDR1 MRHNA and CDR2 SNTAGT. Trimming shortened V by 5 bases and J by 1 base, and 8 bases separated the two germline ends. This CDR3 has 13 amino acids. CDR3 in amino acids: CASSFQENTEAFF. CDR3 coding DNA: TGTGCCAGCAGTTTCCAGGAGAACACTGAAGCTTTCTTT.

V and J are TRBV29-1 and TRBJ2-1; D is possibly TRBD1 (6 bases). Germline loops: CDR1 SQVTM, CDR2 ANQGSEA. V gave up 1 base and J gave up 7 bases, with 11 bases separating them. This CDR3 spans 13 amino acids. This CDR3 is CSVEGTVRNEQFF. The CDR3 DNA sequence: TGCAGCGTTGAAGGGACAGTCAGGAATGAGCAGTTCTTC.

The rearrangement links TRBV11-3 to TRBJ2-5, with unresolved D. V gave up 5 bases and J gave up 7 bases, with 8 bases separating them. Germline lookup yields CDR1 SGHNT and CDR2 YENEEA. The CDR3 contains 11 residues. This CDR3 is CASSQDGTQYF. The CDR3 bases are TGTGCCAGCAGCCAGGACGGGACCCAGTACTTC. The variable domain in full, with the rest retrieved from reference TRBV11-3 and TRBJ2-5, is EAGVVQSPRYKIIEKKQPVAFWCNPISGHNTLYWYLQNLGQGPELLIRYENEEAVDDSQLPKDRFSAERLKGVDSTLKIQPAELGDSAVYLCASSQDGTQYFGPGTRLLVL.